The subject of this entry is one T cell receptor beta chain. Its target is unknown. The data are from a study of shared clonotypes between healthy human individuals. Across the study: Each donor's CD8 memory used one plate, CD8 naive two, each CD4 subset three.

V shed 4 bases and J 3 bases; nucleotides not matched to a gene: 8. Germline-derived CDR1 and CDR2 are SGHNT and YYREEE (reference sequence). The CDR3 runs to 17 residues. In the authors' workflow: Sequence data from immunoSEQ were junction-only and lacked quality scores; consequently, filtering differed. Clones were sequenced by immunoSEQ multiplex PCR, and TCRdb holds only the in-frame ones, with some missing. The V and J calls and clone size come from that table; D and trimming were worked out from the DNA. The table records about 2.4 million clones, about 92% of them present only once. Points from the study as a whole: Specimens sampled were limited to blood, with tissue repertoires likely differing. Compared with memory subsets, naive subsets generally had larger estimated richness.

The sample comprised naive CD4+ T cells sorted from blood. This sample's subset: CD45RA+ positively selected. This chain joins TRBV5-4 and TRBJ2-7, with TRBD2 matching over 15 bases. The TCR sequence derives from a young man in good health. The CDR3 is CASSPAGTSGGFYEQYF. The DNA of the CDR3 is TGTGCCAGCAGCCCTGCCGGGACTAGCGGGGGGTTCTACGAGCAGTACTTC.